The text below deals with one TCR beta chain. Its antigen is not identified. MiXCR, applied by TCRdb to the reads, yields one record per CDR3 protein. The table includes 900,000 to 950,000 distinct CDR3 sequences, about a third detected once. This sample was included in a study of T cell repertoires in cytomegalovirus infection. Study-level background: CMV epitopes used comprised recently identified HLA-C-restricted ones and well-studied HLA-B-restricted ones. Public signatures in TCR beta pointed to CMV infection and matching HLA type.

The V and J ends lost 5 bases and 4 bases, in that order; junction bases with no gene match: 13. Germline CDR1 and CDR2: SQVTM and ANQGSEA. This CDR3 has 15 residues. Findings and limits, study-wide: Cumulative public TCR beta family frequency identified carriers of CMV plus the relevant HLA. Dominating the ex vivo response were TCR beta clonotypes that were CMV-specific and HLA-C-restricted.

Material: cultured CD8+ T cells from PBMCs, obtained from culture after CMV antigen stimulation. This sequence originates from a human donor in good health (CMV status not recorded). Some clones in this sample may be carry-over from other donors' samples. The chain employs TRBV29-1 and TRBJ2-7; TRBD2 agrees at 8 bases. Here the CDR3 reads CSVHSGLALHYEQYV. CDR3 sequence (DNA): TGCAGCGTTCATTCCGGACTAGCTCTGCATTACGAGCAGTACGTC.